This T cell receptor beta chain was obtained from a study of T-cell memory formation after mild COVID-19. V was trimmed by 5 bases and J by 0 bases, leaving 12 bases between them. The CDR3 length is 14 residues. The germline CDR1 and CDR2 sequences are SQVTM and ANQGSEA. This clonotype was recorded a few times. The antigen remains undetermined. TCR alpha and TCR beta cDNA libraries with sample barcodes and UMIs came from 5'RACE using constant-segment primers. A single record per CDR3 protein comes from TCRdb applying MiXCR to the 5' RACE reads. The sample holds hundreds of thousands of distinct CDR3 sequences, 18% seen once. Overall study findings and caveats: Contracting CD8+ clones were enriched in EMRA, CD4+ mainly in CM and EM. Later expanders leaned toward CD4+, whereas clones contracting from day 15 to 85 were balanced CD4/CD8.

The source is an adult woman who had mild COVID-19 (a few samples of this study predate the infection). Cell type and time point are not known. The sample taken for sequencing was PBMCs or a T cell subset sorted from them (not recorded which). This chain joins TRBV29-1 and TRBJ2-3; D possibly corresponds to TRBD2 (6 bases). The CDR3 DNA follows: TGCAGCGTTAGGGCAGGGACTAGCACAGATACGCAGTATTTT. Its translation is CSVRAGTSTDTQYF.